The 3 T cell receptor beta chains listed next were all sequenced from one sample in a study of blood T cells in healthy people across ages. For the second PCR, which ran for 7 to 11 cycles, a sample-barcoded 5' primer and a J-beta primer mix were used. TCRdb ran MiXCR on the 5' RACE reads and lists one entry per CDR3 protein. The table lists about 1.6 million distinct CDR3 sequences, almost 35% of them singletons. Source material: blood. These receptors all stem from a young woman in good health.

A remark on this clonotype: A much larger clone sits a single nucleotide away, making a read error possible. This is likely a read error, given that the CDR3 carries no conserved phenylalanine or tryptophan at its end. The chain employs TRBV29-1 and TRBJ2-3, with D unresolved. The V end lost 4 bases, the J end lost 4 bases, and 9 bases lay between the germline ends. The length of the CDR3 is 12 residues. CDR1 and CDR2 from the germline V gene are SQVTM and ANQGSEA. As DNA, the CDR3 is TGCAGCGTTGTCCCCTGGCCAGATACGCAGTATTTG. This sequence encodes CSVVPWPDTQYL.

This clonotype was found once. J is TRBJ2-6 and V is TRBV5-1, with D unclear. Trimming took 0 bases from V and 2 from J, leaving 9 bases between them. The germline CDR1 and CDR2 sequences are SGHRS and YFSETQ. This CDR3 has 16 amino acids. CDR3 amino acids: CASSLAPPTGANVLTF. The CDR3 nucleotides read TGCGCCAGCAGCTTGGCCCCCCCCACTGGGGCCAACGTCCTGACTTTC. The entire variable domain, with the rest obtained from reference TRBV5-1 and TRBJ2-6, is as follows: KAGVTQTPRYLIKTRGQQVTLSCSPISGHRSVSWYQQTPGQGLQFLFEYFSETQRNKGNFPGRFSGRQFSNSRSEMNVSTLELGDSALYLCASSLAPPTGANVLTFGAGSRLTVL.

The table lists this clonotype with a few counts. V is TRBV7-3 and J is TRBJ2-1, with TRBD1 as a possible D gene (6 bases). Trimming cost V 5 bases and J 4 bases, with 15 bases left between them. Germline CDR1 reads SGHTA; CDR2 reads FQGTGA. The CDR3 is 15 residues long. CDR3 in amino acids: CASSKGVGAYNEQFF. The CDR3, as DNA: TGTGCCAGCAGCAAAGGGGTGGGGGCTTACAATGAGCAGTTCTTC.